The present entry profiles one TCR beta chain with its context. The specificity of this receptor is unknown. Base quality data are lacking; no much larger clone is found one base away. In light of the paper, this sample's time point label describes: baseline before first vaccination. The vaccinee samples were drawn from two UK trials, COV001 and COV002, one of which was a single-blind randomized controlled phase 2/3 trial testing AZD1222 (ChAdOx1 nCoV-19) in healthy adults. Trial participant PBMC samples were collected at day 0 and day 28 after the second dose for TCRbeta chain sequencing. This sample is drawn from a study of T cell responses to AZD1222 COVID-19 vaccine (dated by TCRdb to the early 2020s). Regarding the complete study: AZD1222 recipients given second doses at about 4 weeks or at about 12 weeks were pooled, since spike-specific TCR depth and breadth were not found to differ between the two schedules. A total of 233 trial participants underwent TCR sequencing, of whom about 210 had received two doses of AZD1222 and 26 had received two doses of the MenACWY control vaccine. Trial participants were enrolled by age into 18-55, 56-69 and 70-plus year subgroups, with about 150, 28 and 57 TCR-sequenced participants respectively. Beyond this particular receptor, the publication reports: Because no day 14 peak-response samples were available, the repertoires could be characterized only after the peak T cell response. A significant rise in spike-specific TCR breadth and depth was observed after two AZD1222 doses relative to day 0 and relative to MenACWY recipients. Participants were mostly white British and included more females than males, and it was suggested by the authors that clonal diversity may have been underestimated. The 56-69-year group was small, and its depth increase did not reach significance, likely because of low power. Conclusions about previously exposed vaccinees are limited, since just a handful of AZD1222 recipients were seropositive for SARS-CoV-2 at baseline. CD4 TCRs associated with the vaccine covered the entire spike protein, and the dominant responses were in regions 160-218 and 743-854. Reportedly, almost half of the unique spike-specific TCRs recognized epitopes lying outside the regions that are mutated in the B.1.351 and B.1.1.7 variants.

The CDR3 regions of human TCRbeta chains were analyzed by immunosequencing. Processing in the source paper ran as follows. Repertoire TCRs were checked for matches against a reference library of SARS-CoV-2-specific TCRs that had been generated using the MIRA antigen-specificity platform. Breadth was defined as the fraction of unique TCRs that were SARS-CoV-2-associated. Depth was defined as the fraction of total T cells that were SARS-CoV-2-associated. Each spike-specific TCR was assigned to its reactive spike region and to a CD4 or CD8 class using the MIRA data. Log10-transformed breadth and depth values were compared by one-way ANOVA with Sidak's multiple comparisons tests. TCRdb took over this immuneACCESS table, retaining in-frame rearrangements with V and J assigned. Such tables are incomplete; in checked studies, under half of the missing clones stem from an unresolved V gene, and the remainder is unexplained. V, J and clone size derive from that table, while D and trimming were established from the DNA sequence. Recorded for this sample are around 140,000 clones; about 92% of them occurred a single time. The top ten constitute about 8.6% of the sample.

The sequence was obtained from an adult in good health. This material consisted of peripheral blood, taken on day 0 of AZD1222 vaccination.

The DNA is as follows: TGTGCCACTGAGGTTAAGAAGGTGGGGGTCCGTCCGCAGTACTTC. The resulting protein is CATEVKKVGVRPQYF. The rearranged chain carries TRBV2 and TRBJ2-7; the D gene cannot be resolved beyond TRBD1 or TRBD2, each matching 5 bases. The junction shows trimming of 10 bases on V and 9 bases on J, plus 28 bases between the germline ends. The CDR3, cysteine through phenylalanine, is 15 amino acids long. Only CDR3 DNA remains: 45 bases, in frame from the first base. Looking up the germline V gene yields CDR1 SNHLY and CDR2 FYNNEI.